This T cell receptor beta chain emerged from a study of blood T cell repertoires in COVID-19. Study summary: The study drew acute and convalescent COVID-19 samples from the United States, Italy and Spain. Sample material is recorded as cDNA or gDNA derived from T cells, B-cell-depleted T cells, or PBMCs.

Per the authors' pipeline: Quantification of nucleated cells was approximated via reference gene primer amplification. TCRdb keeps only in-frame clones here, not all; method: immunoSEQ multiplex PCR. For V, J and clone size, that table is used; D and trimming come from the DNA. The sample comprises a few hundred thousand clones, roughly 91% of which are singletons, and 0.95% to 1% rests with the top ten. With 6 bases clipped from V and 2 bases from J, the junction kept 7 bases outside the gene matches. Germline assignment: CDR1 MNHEY and CDR2 SVGEGT. The CDR3 sequence is 15 residues long. The origin of this receptor is a woman in her 40s who had recovered from COVID-19. The sample comprised peripheral blood. This chain links TRBV6-2 or TRBV6-3 with TRBJ1-2, with 9 bases aligning to TRBD1. In DNA, the CDR3 is TGTGCCAGCAGCCGTCCCGGGACAGGGAACTATGGCTACACCTTC. Its protein product is CASSRPGTGNYGYTF.